In its sample, the clone carrying this T cell receptor beta chain was seen a few times. Trimming stripped 5 bases from V and 1 base from J, with 15 bases between. The CDR3 is 16 amino acids. Germline V gene sequence: CDR1 LNHNV, CDR2 YYDKDF (reference sequence). Authors' analysis steps: Reference gene primer amplification yielded estimated nucleated cell counts. Repertoires were generated with immunoSEQ multiplex PCR, while TCRdb's copy carries only in-frame clones and drops some. The V and J calls and clone size were taken over from that table, and D and trimming were inferred from the DNA. The data show more than 300,000 clones, around 87% seen once. These data originate in a study of blood T cell repertoires in COVID-19. Seattle patient enrollment occurred during active infection, with longitudinal follow-up thereafter.

The sequence derives from a woman aged 30 to 39 with COVID-19, enrolled during active disease. Sequenced: peripheral blood. V and J are TRBV15 and TRBJ2-4, with D possibly matching TRBD2 (6 bases). This chain's CDR3 is CATSPLGGMAKNIQYF. DNA of the CDR3: TGTGCCACCAGCCCTCTTGGGGGGATGGCCAAAAACATTCAGTACTTC.